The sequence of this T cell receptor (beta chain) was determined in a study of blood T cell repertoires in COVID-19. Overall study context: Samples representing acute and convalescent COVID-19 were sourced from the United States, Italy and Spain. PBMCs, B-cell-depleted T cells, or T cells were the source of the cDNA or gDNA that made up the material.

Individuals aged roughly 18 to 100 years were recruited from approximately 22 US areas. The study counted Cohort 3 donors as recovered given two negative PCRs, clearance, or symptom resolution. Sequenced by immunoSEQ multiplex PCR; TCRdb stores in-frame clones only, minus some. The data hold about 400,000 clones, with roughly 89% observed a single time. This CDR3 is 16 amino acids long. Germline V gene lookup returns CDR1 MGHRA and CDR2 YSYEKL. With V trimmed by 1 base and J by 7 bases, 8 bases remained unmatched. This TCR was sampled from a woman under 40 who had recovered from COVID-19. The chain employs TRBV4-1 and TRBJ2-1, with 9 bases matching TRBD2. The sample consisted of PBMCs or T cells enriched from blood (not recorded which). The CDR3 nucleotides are TGCGCCAGCAGCCAAGGTCTAGCGGGACGACGGAATGAGCAGTTCTTC. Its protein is CASSQGLAGRRNEQFF.